These T cell receptor beta chains were read from a single sample in a study of T cell repertoires in cytomegalovirus infection. Using its own MiXCR run on the reads, TCRdb lists one record per CDR3 protein. The sample holds roughly 990,000 distinct CDR3 sequences, 30% to 40% seen once. These receptors' antigens are unknown. Sample: cultured CD8+ T cells from PBMCs, taken from culture after CMV antigen stimulation. Every receptor here comes from a human donor in good health (CMV status not recorded). Some clones in this sample may be carry-over from other donors' samples. The conserved cysteine and the conserved F or W are not part of the CDR3 here.

j_gene: TRBJ1-5
v_gene: TRBV5-5
CDR3aa: ASSLAIISSNQPQH

j_gene: TRBJ2-2
v_gene: TRBV10-3
CDR3aa: AISDDSNTGELF

j_gene: TRBJ2-1
v_gene: TRBV28
CDR3aa: ASSSNRRPQF

j_gene: TRBJ1-1
v_gene: TRBV7-9
CDR3aa: ASSSTSTGSTEAF

j_gene: TRBJ1-2
v_gene: TRBV27
CDR3aa: ASKGGNYGYT

j_gene: TRBJ1-6
v_gene: TRBV20-1
CDR3aa: SINSPLH

j_gene: TRBJ2-7
v_gene: TRBV20-1
CDR3aa: SATSSVGYEQY

j_gene: TRBJ2-1
v_gene: TRBV27
CDR3aa: ASSPPGGPEQF

j_gene: TRBJ2-7
v_gene: TRBV27
CDR3aa: ASSLGQAHEQY

j_gene: TRBJ1-3
v_gene: TRBV7-6
CDR3aa: ASSPEGAGNTIY

j_gene: TRBJ1-2
v_gene: TRBV7-8
CDR3aa: AGSFTGSSSYGYT

j_gene: TRBJ2-3
v_gene: TRBV4-1
CDR3aa: ATSNAGERDTQY

j_gene: TRBJ2-3
v_gene: TRBV7-3
CDR3aa: ANSLLGQAYTDTQY

j_gene: TRBJ2-2
v_gene: TRBV5-1
CDR3aa: ASRNPTPGRTVIGELF

j_gene: TRBJ1-1
v_gene: TRBV6-6
CDR3aa: ASPTGPFLDSMNTEAF

j_gene: TRBJ1-4
v_gene: TRBV20-1
CDR3aa: SARIRGKNEKLF

j_gene: TRBJ2-3
v_gene: TRBV5-6
CDR3aa: ASRAAGTRLDTQY

j_gene: TRBJ1-3
v_gene: TRBV28
CDR3aa: ASSTPSLSEWLGNTIY

j_gene: TRBJ1-2
v_gene: TRBV7-9
CDR3aa: ASSITGSGYT

j_gene: TRBJ2-5
v_gene: TRBV12-3/TRBV12-4
CDR3aa: ASTLARGETQY

j_gene: TRBJ2-3
v_gene: TRBV11-2
CDR3aa: ASSLGASGGSDTQY

j_gene: TRBJ2-5
v_gene: TRBV27
CDR3aa: ASSLVRGGVETQY

j_gene: TRBJ1-2
v_gene: TRBV6-1
CDR3aa: ASSSIPLTRGDYGYT

j_gene: TRBJ2-7
v_gene: TRBV10-3
CDR3aa: AIRVASVGISHEQY

j_gene: TRBJ1-1
v_gene: TRBV19
CDR3aa: ASSRKRNTEAF

j_gene: TRBJ1-2
v_gene: TRBV12-3/TRBV12-4
CDR3aa: ASSAGSFYGYT

j_gene: TRBJ2-3
v_gene: TRBV7-9
CDR3aa: ASSIDGTTDTQY

j_gene: TRBJ2-1
v_gene: TRBV9
CDR3aa: ASSVATLAGGEGQF

j_gene: TRBJ1-2
v_gene: TRBV19
CDR3aa: ASSMPAREDGYT

j_gene: TRBJ2-3
v_gene: TRBV25-1
CDR3aa: ASSGGQITDTQY

j_gene: TRBJ2-2
v_gene: TRBV7-6
CDR3aa: ASSSLGAVGTGELF

j_gene: TRBJ1-5
v_gene: TRBV10-3
CDR3aa: AISEGVGGQPQH

j_gene: TRBJ1-1
v_gene: TRBV7-9
CDR3aa: ASSPLPGQNTEAF

j_gene: TRBJ1-6
v_gene: TRBV3-1
CDR3aa: ASAGTANPGTEDSPLH

j_gene: TRBJ1-6
v_gene: TRBV28
CDR3aa: ASSPIGQGDSPLH

j_gene: TRBJ2-5
v_gene: TRBV3-1
CDR3aa: ASSPGIRGSRTEETQY

j_gene: TRBJ1-5
v_gene: TRBV7-9
CDR3aa: ASSSPGTSNQPQH

j_gene: TRBJ2-1
v_gene: TRBV7-9
CDR3aa: ASSPRLGGRRNEQF

j_gene: TRBJ1-2
v_gene: TRBV27
CDR3aa: ASSRGGGADYGYT

j_gene: TRBJ2-3
v_gene: TRBV6-2/TRBV6-3
CDR3aa: ASSYEETDTQY

j_gene: TRBJ1-6
v_gene: TRBV7-2
CDR3aa: ASSLAASPLH

j_gene: TRBJ1-2
v_gene: TRBV5-1
CDR3aa: ASSFQSGADREE